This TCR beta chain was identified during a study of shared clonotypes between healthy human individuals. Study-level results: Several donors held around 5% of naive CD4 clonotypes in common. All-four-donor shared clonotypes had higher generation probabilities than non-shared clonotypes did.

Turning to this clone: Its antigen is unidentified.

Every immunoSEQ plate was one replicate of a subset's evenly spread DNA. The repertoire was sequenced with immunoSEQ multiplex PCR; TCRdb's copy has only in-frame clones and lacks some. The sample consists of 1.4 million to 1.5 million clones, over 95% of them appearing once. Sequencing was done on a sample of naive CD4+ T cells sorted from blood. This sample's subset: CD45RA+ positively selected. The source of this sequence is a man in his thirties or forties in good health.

CDR3 nucleotides: TGTGCCAGTAGAAGCGGGAGTGAGGGCACAGATACGCAGTATTTT. Translated: CASRSGSEGTDTQYF. V and J are TRBV19 and TRBJ2-3; 8 nucleotides line up with TRBD2. Germline CDR1 and CDR2: LNHDA and SQIVND (reference sequence). The CDR3 runs 15 residues. Germline trimming cut 6 bases from V and 1 base from J; bases unmatched to any gene: 6.